Below are 8 T cell receptor beta chains sequenced from a single sample in a study of T cells in Graves' hyperthyroidism and ophthalmopathy. From RNA transcripts, TCR beta CDR3 regions were amplified. When the TCR CDR3 underwent first-round RT-PCR, the HTBI primer set was used. A single record per CDR3 protein comes from TCRdb applying MiXCR to the multiplex PCR reads. The sample yields a few hundred thousand distinct CDR3 sequences, about 15% seen once. Sequencing used blood. Receptors were obtained from a woman in her 30s with Graves' hyperthyroidism.

This clonotype was recorded once. This chain uses TRBV5-1 with TRBJ2-7; 7 bases agree with TRBD2. The CDR3 is 17 residues long. Trimming at V came to 2 bases and at J to 0 bases, leaving 11 bases not matched to a gene. Looked up from germline, CDR1 is SGHRS and CDR2 is YFSETQ. The CDR3 region has the DNA TGCGCCAGCAGCTTAAAGGGGCGAGCGGGACGCTCCTACGAGCAGTACTTC. Its protein product is CASSLKGRAGRSYEQYF.

At least ten counts were recorded for this clonotype. The rearrangement joins TRBV14 to TRBJ1-1; 7 positions match TRBD1. Germline V gene data show CDR1 as SGHDN and CDR2 as FVKESK. This CDR3 comprises 15 residues. Trimming cost V 4 bases and J 3 bases; bases outside gene matches: 8. CDR3 protein: CASSPNRGLDTEAFF. The CDR3 DNA follows: TGTGCCAGCAGCCCCAACAGGGGATTGGACACTGAAGCTTTCTTT. Looking up the rest from reference TRBV14 and TRBJ1-1 gives the full variable domain: EAGVTQFPSHSVIEKGQTVTLRCDPISGHDNLYWYRRVMGKEIKFLLHFVKESKQDESGMPNNRFLAERTGGTYSTLKVQPAELEDSGVYFCASSPNRGLDTEAFFGQGTRLTVV.

This clonotype was counted at least ten times. The CDR3 is CASSVEPKGTQYF. Here the CDR3 DNA reads TGTGCCAGCAGCGTAGAACCAAAGGGGACCCAGTACTTC. The chain links TRBV9 to TRBJ2-5, with D unclear. Trimming took 0 bases from V and 7 from J, leaving 10 bases between them. Germline CDR1 SGDLS, CDR2 YYNGEE. The CDR3 extends over 13 amino acids.

This clonotype was recorded many times. V and J are TRBV18 and TRBJ2-7; 10 bases fit TRBD2. The junction had 4 bases not matched to a gene; V was cut back by 2 bases and J by 6 bases. The CDR3 has 14 residues. The V gene's germline CDR1 is KGHSH and CDR2 LQKENI. The CDR3 spells CASSPFSGRSEQYF. CDR3 bases: TGTGCCAGCTCACCATTTAGCGGGAGGAGCGAGCAGTACTTC.

The CDR3 sequence is CSANSLTGGVNQPQHF. Written as DNA, the CDR3 is TGCAGTGCTAATTCGTTGACAGGGGGCGTCAATCAGCCCCAGCATTTT. The chain couples TRBV20-1 to TRBJ1-5; TRBD1 matches 10 bases. Germline CDR1 and CDR2: DFQATT and SNEGSKA (reference sequence). V lost 4 bases to trimming and J lost 3 bases; unmatched junction nucleotides: 9. The CDR3 is 16 residues long.

This clonotype was picked up many times. This sequence joins TRBV6-2 or TRBV6-3 and TRBJ2-7; 7 bases map to TRBD2. Germline V gives CDR1 MNHEY, CDR2 SVGEGT. The CDR3 covers 14 residues. Trimming removed 2 bases from V and 1 base from J; junction bases left unmatched: 2. CDR3 nucleotides: TGTGCCAGCAGTTACGGGGGGGAGTCCTACGAGCAGTACTTC. Protein sequence: CASSYGGESYEQYF.

This chain links TRBV20-1 with TRBJ2-5; D remains ambiguous. The CDR3 runs 14 residues. Trimming stripped 5 bases from V and 2 bases from J, with 15 bases between. Looked up from germline, CDR1 is DFQATT and CDR2 is SNEGSKA (reference sequence). CDR3 bases: TGCAGTGCTTTAGCCGCCAACAGTCAAGAGACCCAGTACTTC. The encoded protein is CSALAANSQETQYF.

This clonotype was seen a handful of times. This rearrangement joins TRBV4-3 to TRBJ2-7, with TRBD2 matching over 8 bases. Germline-derived CDR1 and CDR2 are LGHNA and YSLEER. The CDR3 is 14 residues long. With V trimmed by 0 bases and J by 6 bases, 4 bases remained unmatched. The CDR3 region has the DNA TGCGCCAGCAGCCAAGATCCCCTAGCGGGCGAGCAGTACTTC. Translated: CASSQDPLAGEQYF.